Each of the 18 T cell receptor beta chains below was sequenced from the same sample in a study of T cell changes during pregnancy in multiple sclerosis. Generated by immunoSEQ multiplex PCR, the TCRdb table keeps only in-frame clones and is missing some. The sample lists about 36,000 clones, more than 70% seen once, with over 0.5% in the top ten. The material was CD4+ T cells from peripheral blood mononuclear cells, obtained in the first trimester of pregnancy. The receptors originated from a female donor with multiple sclerosis, enrolled in a pregnancy study.

This clone was seen more than once but under ten times. The chain joins TRBV5-1 to TRBJ1-1; no firm D call. Germline V gene sequence: CDR1 SGHRS, CDR2 YFSETQ. V was cut by 0 bases and J by 4 bases, with 10 bases left in between. CDR3 size: 14 residues. The CDR3 loop reads CASSLDHGGTEAFF. The CDR3 DNA sequence: TGCGCCAGCAGCTTGGACCATGGCGGCACTGAAGCTTTCTTT. Full variable domain (remainder filled in from reference TRBV5-1 and TRBJ1-1): KAGVTQTPRYLIKTRGQQVTLSCSPISGHRSVSWYQQTPGQGLQFLFEYFSETQRNKGNFPGRFSGRQFSNSRSEMNVSTLELGDSALYLCASSLDHGGTEAFFGQGTRLTVV.

This clone was seen more than once but under ten times. The V gene is TRBV9, the J gene TRBJ2-2; D is possibly TRBD1 (6 bases). This CDR3 is 13 amino acids long. Germline lookup yields CDR1 SGDLS and CDR2 YYNGEE. V was shortened by 5 bases and J by 8 bases, with 13 bases between the two germline ends. CDR3 nucleotides: TGTGCCAGCAGTGAACAGGGACCGGGGGAGCTGTTTTTT. Translation gives CASSEQGPGELFF.

The chain employs TRBV10-3 and TRBJ1-4, with 8 bases identical to TRBD1. V shed 3 bases, J shed 11 bases, and the junction held 8 bases outside the gene matches. The CDR3 is 14 residues long. Germline-derived CDR1 and CDR2 are ENHRY and SYGVKD. CDR3: CAISDEGQGGKLFF. The CDR3 bases are TGTGCCATCAGTGACGAAGGACAGGGCGGTAAACTGTTTTTT.

V gene TRBV5-4 combines with J gene TRBJ2-1; D is possibly TRBD1 (5 bases). Germline CDR1 SGHNT, CDR2 YYREEE (reference sequence). The CDR3 totals 15 residues. V was shortened by 3 bases and J by 2 bases, with 12 bases between the two germline ends. Written as DNA, the CDR3 is TGTGCCAGCAGCTCTTCAGGGAATCCCTACAATGAGCAGTTCTTC. Translated: CASSSSGNPYNEQFF. The entire variable domain, with the rest obtained from reference TRBV5-4 and TRBJ2-1, is as follows: ETGVTQSPTHLIKTRGQQVTLRCSSQSGHNTVSWYQQALGQGPQFIFQYYREEENGRGNFPPRFSGLQFPNYSSELNVNALELDDSALYLCASSSSGNPYNEQFFGPGTRLTVL.

The chain is built from TRBV29-1 and TRBJ2-5, with TRBD2 matching over 7 bases. V was clipped by 3 bases and J by 9 bases; unmatched bases: 4. This CDR3 spans 11 amino acids. Germline CDR1 SQVTM, CDR2 ANQGSEA. This CDR3 is CSVDLAGAQYF. CDR3 DNA sequence: TGCAGCGTTGACCTTGCGGGGGCCCAGTACTTC.

This clone was recorded a few times. The rearrangement uses TRBV5-4 and TRBJ2-1; no firm D call. Trimming took 0 bases from V and 5 from J, leaving 9 bases between them. Germline CDR1 reads SGHNT; CDR2 reads YYREEE (reference sequence). The CDR3 extends over 14 amino acids. The CDR3 loop is CASSLVSGNNEQFF. The CDR3 region has the DNA TGTGCCAGCAGCTTGGTCTCAGGTAACAATGAGCAGTTCTTC.

The rearrangement links TRBV19 to TRBJ2-7; the match to TRBD1 covers 9 bases. After removal of 5 bases from V and 2 bases from J, the junction contained 7 bases not matched to a gene. The CDR3 runs to 15 residues. The germline V gene has CDR1 LNHDA and CDR2 SQIVND (reference sequence). As DNA, the CDR3 is TGTGCCAGTAGTTCCCGGGACAGGGATACCTACGAGCAGTACTTC. Its protein product is CASSSRDRDTYEQYF. The full variable domain, completed using reference TRBV19 and TRBJ2-7, is DGGITQSPKYLFRKEGQNVTLSCEQNLNHDAMYWYRQDPGQGLRLIYYSQIVNDFQKGDIAEGYSVSREKKESFPLTVTSAQKNPTAFYLCASSSRDRDTYEQYFGPGTRLTVT.

The chain couples TRBV5-5 to TRBJ1-1; no clear D gene. V shed 3 bases and J shed 5 bases, with 11 bases lying between them. Germline lookup yields CDR1 SGHKS and CDR2 YYEKEE (reference sequence). The CDR3 runs to 13 residues. As DNA, the CDR3 is TGTGCCAGCAGCTCGGAGAGGTGGACTGAAGCTTTCTTT. Its translation: CASSSERWTEAFF.

The CDR3: CASSLDRFTEAFF. CDR3 DNA sequence: TGTGCCAGCAGTTTGGACAGGTTCACTGAAGCTTTCTTT. This chain joins TRBV27 and TRBJ1-1, with 7 bases fitting TRBD1. The CDR3 sequence is 13 residues long. The V segment lost 3 bases and the J segment 4 bases; nucleotides outside the gene matches: 2. Germline V CDR1 and CDR2: MNHEY, SMNVEV (reference sequence).

The genes are TRBV2 and TRBJ1-2; a weak D match, TRBD1 (5 bases). Trimming removed 2 bases at V and 4 bases at J, with 11 bases between. Germline V gene lookup returns CDR1 SNHLY and CDR2 FYNNEI. The CDR3 is made up of 14 amino acids. This CDR3 is CASSESGGFYGYTF. The CDR3 coding sequence is TGTGCCAGCAGTGAATCTGGGGGGTTCTATGGCTACACCTTC.

The chain links TRBV7-3 to TRBJ1-1, with D uncertain. V lost 5 bases, J lost 5 bases, and 12 bases lay in between. Germline CDR1 and CDR2: SGHTA and FQGTGA. The CDR3 extends over 13 amino acids. CDR3 DNA sequence: TGTGCCAGCAGCCCCAGTGACACGACTGAAGCTTTCTTT. It encodes CASSPSDTTEAFF.

The chain is built from TRBV5-1 and TRBJ2-2; D is perhaps TRBD1 (5 bases). With 0 bases removed from V and 2 bases from J, the gap between germline ends came to 8 bases. Germline-derived CDR1 and CDR2 are SGHRS and YFSETQ. This CDR3 has 15 amino acids. This CDR3 reads CASSLGQINTGELFF. CDR3 DNA sequence: TGCGCCAGCAGCTTGGGACAGATTAACACCGGGGAGCTGTTTTTT.

The genes are TRBV27 and TRBJ1-6; D unresolved. The CDR3 is made up of 16 amino acids. V dropped 1 base and J dropped 9 bases, with 16 bases sitting between them. From germline, CDR1 is MNHEY and CDR2 SMNVEV (reference sequence). CDR3 sequence reads: CASSLFAGMVRSPLHF. The CDR3 coding sequence is TGTGCCAGCAGTTTATTCGCGGGCATGGTCCGTTCACCCCTCCACTTT.

The chain joins TRBV29-1 to TRBJ2-4; possibly TRBD2 for D (5 bases). This CDR3 has 12 amino acids. Germline values: CDR1 SQVTM, CDR2 ANQGSEA. Trimming removed 4 bases at V and 5 bases at J, with 9 bases between. Here the CDR3 DNA reads TGCAGCGTTGTTCTAGCTGAAAACATTCAGTACTTC. Encoded protein: CSVVLAENIQYF.

This chain connects TRBV29-1 to TRBJ2-3; TRBD2 aligns across 13 bases. V shed 7 bases and J 4 bases; nucleotides not matched to a gene: 8. CDR1 and CDR2 from the germline V gene are SQVTM and ANQGSEA. CDR3 length: 15 amino acids. The CDR3 spells CSAVGTSGTSDTQYF. The CDR3 nucleotides read TGCAGCGCCGTGGGGACTAGCGGGACCTCAGATACGCAGTATTTT.

This chain links TRBV2 with TRBJ1-1; 12 nucleotides agree with TRBD1. Germline CDR1 reads SNHLY; CDR2 reads FYNNEI. V gave up 8 bases and J gave up 3 bases; unmatched junction bases: 7. The CDR3 contains 15 residues. The CDR3 loop is CASGGDRGLDTEAFF. DNA of the CDR3: TGTGCCAGCGGGGGGGACAGGGGGCTCGACACTGAAGCTTTCTTT. The full variable domain, with the rest looked up from reference TRBV2 and TRBJ1-1, is EPEVTQTPSHQVTQMGQEVILRCVPISNHLYFYWYRQILGQKVEFLVSFYNNEISEKSEIFDDQFSVERPDGSNFTLKIRSTKLEDSAMYFCASGGDRGLDTEAFFGQGTRLTVV.

The chain has TRBV5-5 and TRBJ2-5, with TRBD2 identical over 9 bases. V lost 0 bases and J lost 1; bases outside the gene matches: 4. The CDR3 consists of 16 residues. In germline, CDR1 is SGHKS, CDR2 YYEKEE (reference sequence). CDR3 loop: CASSLGLAGTQETQYF. CDR3 bases: TGTGCCAGCAGCTTGGGCCTAGCGGGGACCCAAGAGACCCAGTACTTC.

This chain connects TRBV25-1 to TRBJ1-1; D ambiguous. This CDR3 region has 17 residues. The germline CDR1 and CDR2 sequences are MGHDK and SYGVNS. The germline V and J ends were trimmed by 1 base and 4 bases, with 19 bases remaining between them. The CDR3: CASSESGVGWEGTEAFF. The DNA of the CDR3 is TGTGCCAGCAGTGAATCTGGTGTCGGGTGGGAGGGCACTGAAGCTTTCTTT.